This TCR beta chain was captured in a study of blood T cell repertoires in COVID-19. Study background: Researchers got acute and convalescent COVID-19 samples from the United States, Italy and Spain. PBMCs, B-cell-depleted T cells, or T cells provided the cDNA or gDNA that made up the material.

CDR1 is SEHNR and CDR2 is FQNEAQ in the germline V gene (reference sequence). The CDR3 covers 13 residues. The V and J ends lost 1 base and 4 bases respectively, with 8 bases between them. Authors' methods: Reference gene primer amplification yielded estimated nucleated cell counts. Using immunoSEQ multiplex PCR, the repertoire was profiled, and TCRdb retains in-frame clones only, with some absent. That table furnishes V, J and clone size, whereas the DNA furnished D and trimming. The table has 23,000 or so clones, approximately 83% seen once. The chain recombines TRBV7-9 with TRBJ2-7; possible D gene TRBD2, 5 bases. The TCR originated in a human donor in a cohort sampled during active COVID-19. Material for sequencing was peripheral blood. The CDR3 loop is CASSLGREYEQYF. DNA for the CDR3: TGTGCCAGCAGCTTAGGACGGGAATACGAGCAGTACTTC.